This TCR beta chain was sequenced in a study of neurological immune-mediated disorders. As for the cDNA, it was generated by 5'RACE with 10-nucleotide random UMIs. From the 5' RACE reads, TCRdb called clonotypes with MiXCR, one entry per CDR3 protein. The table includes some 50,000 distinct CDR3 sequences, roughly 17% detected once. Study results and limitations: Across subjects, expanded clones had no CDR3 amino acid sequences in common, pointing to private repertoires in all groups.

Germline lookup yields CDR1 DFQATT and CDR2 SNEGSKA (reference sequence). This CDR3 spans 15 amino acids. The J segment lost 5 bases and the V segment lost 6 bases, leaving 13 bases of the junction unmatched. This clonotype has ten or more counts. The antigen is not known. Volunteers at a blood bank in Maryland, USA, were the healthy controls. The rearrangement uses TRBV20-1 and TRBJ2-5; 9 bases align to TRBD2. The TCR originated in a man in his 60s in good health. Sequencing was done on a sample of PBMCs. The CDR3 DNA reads TGCAGTGCCCCGGGCGTAGCGGGAGCGCGGGAGACCCAGTACTTC. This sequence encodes CSAPGVAGARETQYF.